The clone carrying this TCR beta chain has only a few counts. The target antigen is unknown. In each case, RNA was isolated and then reverse transcribed into cDNA as the sequencing template. Clones were read by immunoSEQ multiplex PCR, and TCRdb kept only the in-frame ones, dropping some. The data contain around 140,000 clones, almost 50% of them seen just once; the ten biggest clones take up about 17%. This sample is part of a study of CD8+ T cells in alopecia areata. Study details: Tofacitinib therapy took 6 to 18 months; 6 months off drug came after.

The V end was cut by 1 base, the J end by 0 bases, with 6 bases between. The CDR3 runs to 15 residues. Germline V gives CDR1 SGHDN, CDR2 FVKESK. The study, taken as a whole, reports: It was lesional scalp, especially alopecia totalis/universalis, that showed higher clonality than normal scalp.

Alopecia areata patients provided lesional scalp punch biopsies and peripheral blood, both collected for the study. The sequence came from a human donor with alopecia areata. The sample consisted of CD8+ T cells sorted from blood, taken at week 0. The chain has TRBV14 and TRBJ1-4; D unclear. CDR3 residues: CASSQGVATNEKLFF. CDR3 bases: TGTGCCAGCAGCCAAGGGGTCGCAACTAATGAAAAACTGTTTTTT.